This section outlines one T cell receptor (beta chain) sequence together with its context. Its specific antigen is unknown. Qualities for individual bases were not recorded, and no much larger clone is one base off. This sample was included in a study of chemoradiotherapy in HPV16-positive cancers (dated by TCRdb to 2022 to 2024). Describing the broader study: Candidate HPV-specific T-cell clones and common TCR motifs were defined by functional T-cell assays performed on cells from two HPV16-positive patients. Whether T-cell immunity against the HPV oncoproteins E6 and E7 changes during chemoradiotherapy and whether survival is affected by this immunity were examined in the study. The candidate HPV-specific TCRs and motifs were subsequently tracked in TCR repertoires obtained from roughly 90 patients with HPV-related cancers.

Repertoires were sampled repeatedly over the course of chemoradiotherapy so that clonal expansion in the tumor microenvironment could be followed. What the work shows at the level of the full study, not this receptor alone: Improved recurrence-free survival in HPV16-positive patients was associated with expansion of HPV-responsive T cells during chemoradiotherapy. Expansion of candidate HPV-specific clones and E7-related TCR motifs was observed in the tumor microenvironment during treatment, whereas no such expansion was observed for non-HPV-specific T cells. The survival association was reported for HPV16-positive patients, and the functional definition of HPV-specific T cells was derived from only a couple of HPV16-positive patients.

The receptor library was made with the immunoSEQ multiplex PCR assay. TCRdb obtained this table from immuneACCESS and retained in-frame rearrangements with V and J assigned. These tables miss some clones; where compared with another copy, unresolved V genes account for less than half of the shortfall, and the remainder is unexplained. This sample holds several thousand clones; more than 75% were observed only once. The ten largest clones capture about a tenth of the sample. Clipping removes 10 bases from V and 3 bases from J, with 15 as the unmatched junction base count. The CDR3 covers 15 residues, taking in both the cysteine and the phenylalanine. Only CDR3 DNA is held: 45 bases, read in frame from base 1. The germline V gene yields SNHLY for CDR1 and FYNNEI for CDR2.

This material was acquired from a patient who underwent chemoradiotherapy. This sequence was found in a human donor with HPV-associated anogenital cancer. The chain employs TRBV2 and TRBJ2-7, with 7 bases matching TRBD2. The bases read TGTGCCATCACCGAAAGAAGCGGGGCGGACTACGAGCAGTACTTC. Its protein product is CAITERSGADYEQYF.